This T cell receptor beta chain was sequenced in a study of blood T cell repertoires in COVID-19. Study-wide context: The analysed material was cDNA or gDNA that came from T cells, B-cell-depleted T cells, or PBMCs.

Measured with immunoSEQ multiplex PCR; TCRdb has only the in-frame clones, and not every one. Among 270,000 or so clones listed, roughly 80% were seen once. The germline gives CDR1 LGHDT, CDR2 YNNKEL (reference sequence). This CDR3 contains 15 residues. Trimming cost V 4 bases and J 7 bases, with 17 bases left between them. The chain uses TRBV3-1 (or the pseudogene TRBV3-2) and TRBJ2-1, with TRBD2 as a possible D gene (6 bases). Sequencing was performed on peripheral blood. The origin of this receptor is a human donor with COVID-19, enrolled during active disease. The donor label of this sample is uncertain. The CDR3 protein is CASSPFPGDLNEQFF. The CDR3, as DNA: TGTGCCAGCAGCCCCTTCCCGGGAGATCTAAATGAGCAGTTCTTC.